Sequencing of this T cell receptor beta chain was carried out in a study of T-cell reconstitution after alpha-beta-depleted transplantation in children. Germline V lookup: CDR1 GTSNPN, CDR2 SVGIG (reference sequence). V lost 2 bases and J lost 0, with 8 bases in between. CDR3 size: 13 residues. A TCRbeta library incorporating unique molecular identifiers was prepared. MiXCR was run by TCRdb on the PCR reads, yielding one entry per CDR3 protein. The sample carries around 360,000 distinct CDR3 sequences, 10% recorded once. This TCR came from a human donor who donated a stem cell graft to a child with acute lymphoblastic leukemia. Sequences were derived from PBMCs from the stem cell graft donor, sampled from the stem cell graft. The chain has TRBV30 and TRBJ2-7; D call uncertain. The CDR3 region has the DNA TGTGCCTGGAGTAGTAGGGTCTCCTACGAGCAGTACTTC. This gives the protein CAWSSRVSYEQYF.